This T cell receptor beta chain was obtained from a study of tumor and adjacent non-tumor tissue in lung cancer. The wider study: The cohort had around twelve adenocarcinoma, a couple of squamous cell and 1 small cell patients. Patients were aged 31 to 76, ten or so men and 5 women, stage I to III. Broader study findings: In normal lung, the top 100 clones were significantly more dominant than in tumor.

Regarding this clonotype: Its matching antigen is unknown. In this CDR3 the conserved last residue, phenylalanine or tryptophan, is missing, so a read error is likely. The limits of the CDR3 on the DNA are not certain, so only TCRdb's listed CDR3 is given.

A modified ARM-PCR protocol with three rounds of nested PCR amplified TCRbeta. TCRdb ran MiXCR on the multiplex PCR reads and lists one entry per CDR3 protein. The table has about 120,000 distinct CDR3 sequences, 60% to 70% seen once; the top ten hold around 13%. This sample's RNA came from whole unsorted tissue. Chemotherapy-naive patients with new lung cancer underwent thoracic surgery in China, August–November 2014. Per the germline V gene, CDR1 is MNHEY and CDR2 is SVGAGI. The CDR3 sequence runs 13 residues, both termini included. Sequencing used lung tumor tissue. The V gene is TRBV6-5, the J gene TRBJ2-1; the D call TRBD1 from the table was never checked on the DNA. This receptor was identified in a man in his thirties or forties with non-small cell lung cancer. The CDR3 reads CASSRTPYNEQSV.